These 2 T cell receptor beta chains were sequenced from one sample in a study of blood T cell repertoires in COVID-19. TCRdb keeps only in-frame clones here, not all; method: immunoSEQ multiplex PCR. The table has around 60,000 clones, 80% to 90% seen once; the top ten hold approximately 1.2%. What was sequenced was peripheral blood. These receptor sequences come from a woman over 75 with acute or convalescent COVID-19.

Written as DNA, the CDR3 is TGTGCCAGCAGCTTTTACGGGGATTATGGCTACACCTTC. As protein: CASSFYGDYGYTF. The chain is built from TRBV7-3 and TRBJ1-2; D unresolved. The CDR3 consists of 13 residues. The V and J ends lost 3 bases and 5 bases respectively, with 10 bases between them. Germline V lookup: CDR1 SGHTA, CDR2 FQGTGA.

This clone was detected only once. This rearrangement joins TRBV6-6 to TRBJ2-1; 7 bases are a match to TRBD2. The CDR3 is 14 amino acids. CDR1 is MNHNY and CDR2 is SVGAGI in the germline V gene (reference sequence). V dropped 6 bases and J dropped 4; count of bases not matched to a gene: 6. This CDR3 reads CASSRLADYNEQFF. Written as DNA, the CDR3 is TGTGCCAGCAGCCGGCTAGCGGATTACAATGAGCAGTTCTTC.